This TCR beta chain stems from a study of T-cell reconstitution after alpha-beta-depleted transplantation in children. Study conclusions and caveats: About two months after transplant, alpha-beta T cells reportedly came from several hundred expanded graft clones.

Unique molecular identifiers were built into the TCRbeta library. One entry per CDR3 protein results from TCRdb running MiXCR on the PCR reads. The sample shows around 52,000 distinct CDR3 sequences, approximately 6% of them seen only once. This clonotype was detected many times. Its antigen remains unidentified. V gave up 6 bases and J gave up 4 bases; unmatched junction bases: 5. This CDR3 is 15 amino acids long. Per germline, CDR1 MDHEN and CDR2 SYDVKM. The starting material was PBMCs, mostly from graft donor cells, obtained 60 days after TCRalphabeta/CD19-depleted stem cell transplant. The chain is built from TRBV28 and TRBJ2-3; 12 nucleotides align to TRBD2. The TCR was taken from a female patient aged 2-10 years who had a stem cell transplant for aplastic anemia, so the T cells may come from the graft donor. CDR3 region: CASRMTSGSADTQYF. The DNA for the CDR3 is TGTGCCAGCAGGATGACTAGCGGGAGCGCAGATACGCAGTATTTT.